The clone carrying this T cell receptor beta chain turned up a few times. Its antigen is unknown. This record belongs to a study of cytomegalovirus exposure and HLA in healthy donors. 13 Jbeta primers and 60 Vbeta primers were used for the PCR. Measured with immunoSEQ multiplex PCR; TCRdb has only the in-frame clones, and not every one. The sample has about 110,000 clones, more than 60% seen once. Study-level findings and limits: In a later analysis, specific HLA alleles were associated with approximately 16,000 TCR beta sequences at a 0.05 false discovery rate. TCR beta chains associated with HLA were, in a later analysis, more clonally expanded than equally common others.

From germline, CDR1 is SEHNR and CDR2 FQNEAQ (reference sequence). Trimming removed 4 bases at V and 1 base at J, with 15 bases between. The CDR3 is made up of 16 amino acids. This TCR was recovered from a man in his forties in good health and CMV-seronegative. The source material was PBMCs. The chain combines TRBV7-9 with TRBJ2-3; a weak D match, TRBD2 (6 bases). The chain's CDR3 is CASSSLARGGTDTQYF. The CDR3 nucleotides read TGTGCCAGCAGCTCCTTGGCGCGGGGCGGCACAGATACGCAGTATTTT.